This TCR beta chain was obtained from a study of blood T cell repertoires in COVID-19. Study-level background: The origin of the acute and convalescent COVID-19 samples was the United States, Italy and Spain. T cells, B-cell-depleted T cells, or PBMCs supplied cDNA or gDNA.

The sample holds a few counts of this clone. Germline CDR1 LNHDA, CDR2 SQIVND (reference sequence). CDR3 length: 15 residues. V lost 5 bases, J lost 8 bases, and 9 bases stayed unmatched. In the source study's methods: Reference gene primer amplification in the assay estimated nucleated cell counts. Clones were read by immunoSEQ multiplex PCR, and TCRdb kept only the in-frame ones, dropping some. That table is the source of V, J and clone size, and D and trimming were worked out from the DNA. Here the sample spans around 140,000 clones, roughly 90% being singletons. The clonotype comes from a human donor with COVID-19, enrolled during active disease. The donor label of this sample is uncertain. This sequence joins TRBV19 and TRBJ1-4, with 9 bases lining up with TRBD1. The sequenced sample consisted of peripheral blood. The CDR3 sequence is CASSPPGQGLEKLFF. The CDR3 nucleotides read TGTGCCAGTAGTCCCCCGGGACAGGGCCTCGAAAAACTGTTTTTT. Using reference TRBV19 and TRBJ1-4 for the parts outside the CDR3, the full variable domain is DGGITQSPKYLFRKEGQNVTLSCEQNLNHDAMYWYRQDPGQGLRLIYYSQIVNDFQKGDIAEGYSVSREKKESFPLTVTSAQKNPTAFYLCASSPPGQGLEKLFFGSGTQLSVL.